This T cell receptor (beta chain) was found in a study of T cell responses to AZD1222 COVID-19 vaccine. Study-level findings and limits: Mapped onto spike, vaccine-associated CD4 TCRs spanned it and were dominant at 160-218 and 743-854. Possibly, clonal diversity was underestimated; donors were largely white British and included more females. Reports say nearly half of spike-specific TCRs go after unmutated variant regions.

This clone was picked up one time. Its antigen is as yet unknown. Sequencing used immunoSEQ multiplex PCR; TCRdb keeps in-frame clones, though not all of them. The repertoire has more than 85,000 clones, 87% of them found once; the top ten carry around 4%. The material sequenced was peripheral blood, taken 28 days after the second AZD1222 dose. The sequence derives from an adult who received the AZD1222 COVID-19 vaccine.

The CDR3 sequence is CASKRDPSGNTIYF. CDR3 DNA: TGTGCCAGCAAGCGGGACCCCTCTGGAAACACCATATATTTT. The gene calls are TRBV19 and TRBJ1-3; TRBD1 might be the D (5 bases). This CDR3 has 14 amino acids. CDR1 and CDR2 from the germline V gene are LNHDA and SQIVND (reference sequence). Trimming shortened V by 9 bases and J by 0 bases, and 12 bases separated the two germline ends.